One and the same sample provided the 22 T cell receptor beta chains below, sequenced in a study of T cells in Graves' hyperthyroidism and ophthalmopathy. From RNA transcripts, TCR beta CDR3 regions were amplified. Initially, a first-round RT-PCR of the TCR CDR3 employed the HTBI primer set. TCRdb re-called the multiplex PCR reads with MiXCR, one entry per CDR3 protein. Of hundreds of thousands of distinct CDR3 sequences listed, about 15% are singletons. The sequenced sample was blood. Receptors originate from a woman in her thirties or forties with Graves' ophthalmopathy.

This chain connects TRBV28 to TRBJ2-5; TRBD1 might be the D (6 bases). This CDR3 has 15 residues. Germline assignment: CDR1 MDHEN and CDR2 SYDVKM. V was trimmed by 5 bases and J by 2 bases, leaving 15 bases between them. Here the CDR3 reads CASSNSQGQQETQYF. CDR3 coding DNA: TGTGCCAGCAGTAACAGCCAAGGACAGCAAGAGACCCAGTACTTC.

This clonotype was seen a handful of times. CDR3 coding DNA: TGTGCCAGCAGCTTAGTGTCAGGGGGATCCTATTTAGCCAAAAACATTCAGTACTTC. This sequence encodes CASSLVSGGSYLAKNIQYF. This rearrangement joins TRBV11-2 to TRBJ2-4, with 7 bases fitting TRBD1. This CDR3 region has 19 residues. Germline loops: CDR1 SGHAT, CDR2 FQNNGV. V was clipped by 1 base and J by 0 bases; unmatched bases: 12.

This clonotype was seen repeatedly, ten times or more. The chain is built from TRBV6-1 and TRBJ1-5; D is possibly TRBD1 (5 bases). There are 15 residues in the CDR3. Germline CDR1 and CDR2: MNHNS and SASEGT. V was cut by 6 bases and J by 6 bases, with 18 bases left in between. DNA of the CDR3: TGTGCCAGCAGACCTATCGGGACCGCCGCTCAGCCCCAGCATTTT. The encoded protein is CASRPIGTAAQPQHF.

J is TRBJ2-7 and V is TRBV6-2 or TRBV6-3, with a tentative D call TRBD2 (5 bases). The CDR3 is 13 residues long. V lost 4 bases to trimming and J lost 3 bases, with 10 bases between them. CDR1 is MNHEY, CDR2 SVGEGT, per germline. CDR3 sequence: CASSSRENYEQYF. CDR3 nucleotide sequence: TGTGCCAGCAGTTCCCGGGAAAACTACGAGCAGTACTTC.

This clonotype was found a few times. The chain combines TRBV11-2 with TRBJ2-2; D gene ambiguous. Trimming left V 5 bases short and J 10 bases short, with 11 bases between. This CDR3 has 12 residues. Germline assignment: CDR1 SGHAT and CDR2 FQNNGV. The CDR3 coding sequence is TGTGCCAGCAGCGCGGTCTTCGCGGAGCTGTTTTTT. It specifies CASSAVFAELFF. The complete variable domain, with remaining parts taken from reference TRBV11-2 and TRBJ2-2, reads EAGVAQSPRYKIIEKRQSVAFWCNPISGHATLYWYQQILGQGPKLLIQFQNNGVVDDSQLPKDRFSAERLKGVDSTLKIQPAKLEDSAVYLCASSAVFAELFFGEGSRLTVL.

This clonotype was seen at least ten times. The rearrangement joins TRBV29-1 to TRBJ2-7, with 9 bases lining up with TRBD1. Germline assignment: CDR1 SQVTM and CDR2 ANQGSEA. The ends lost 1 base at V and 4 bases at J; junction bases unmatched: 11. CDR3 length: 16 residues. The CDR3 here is CSVEVVGTGRLYEQYF. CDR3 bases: TGCAGCGTTGAAGTGGTCGGGACAGGGAGGTTGTACGAGCAGTACTTC.

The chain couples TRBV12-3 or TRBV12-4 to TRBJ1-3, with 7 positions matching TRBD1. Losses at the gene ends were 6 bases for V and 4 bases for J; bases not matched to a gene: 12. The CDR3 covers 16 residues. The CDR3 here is CASRTRTGESGNTIYF. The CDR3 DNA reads TGTGCCAGCAGAACCCGTACAGGGGAATCCGGAAACACCATATATTTT.

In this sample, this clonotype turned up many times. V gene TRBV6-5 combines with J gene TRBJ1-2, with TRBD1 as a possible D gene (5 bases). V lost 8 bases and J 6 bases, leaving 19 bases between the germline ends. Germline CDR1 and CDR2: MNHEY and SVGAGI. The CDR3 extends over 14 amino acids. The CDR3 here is CASQFRTGVNGYTF. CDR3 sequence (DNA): TGTGCCAGCCAGTTCCGGACGGGGGTGAATGGCTACACCTTC.

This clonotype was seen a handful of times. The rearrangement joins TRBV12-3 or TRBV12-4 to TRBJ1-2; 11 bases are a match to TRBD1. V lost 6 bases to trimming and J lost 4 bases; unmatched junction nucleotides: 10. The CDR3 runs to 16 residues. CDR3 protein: CASRRAGTGGLYGYTF. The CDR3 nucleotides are TGTGCCAGCAGGCGCGCCGGGACAGGGGGACTCTATGGCTACACCTTC.

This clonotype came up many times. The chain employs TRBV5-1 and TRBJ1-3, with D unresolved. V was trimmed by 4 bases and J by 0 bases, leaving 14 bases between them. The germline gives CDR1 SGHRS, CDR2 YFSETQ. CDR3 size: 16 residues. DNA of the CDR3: TGCGCCAGCAGCAACGACATCGGGTACTCTGGAAACACCATATATTTT. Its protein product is CASSNDIGYSGNTIYF.

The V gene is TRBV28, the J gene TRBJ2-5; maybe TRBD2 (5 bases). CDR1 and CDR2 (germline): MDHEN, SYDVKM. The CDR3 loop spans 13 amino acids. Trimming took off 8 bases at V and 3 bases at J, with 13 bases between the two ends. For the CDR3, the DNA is TGTGCCAGCTGGACGTCGGGGAAAGAGACCCAGTACTTC. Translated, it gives CASWTSGKETQYF.

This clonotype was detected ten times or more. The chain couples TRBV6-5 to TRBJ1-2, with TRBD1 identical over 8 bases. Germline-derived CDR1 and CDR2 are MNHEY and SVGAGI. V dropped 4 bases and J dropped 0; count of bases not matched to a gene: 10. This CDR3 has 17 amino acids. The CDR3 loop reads CASSSSGGKRANYGYTF. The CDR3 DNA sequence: TGTGCCAGCAGTTCATCAGGGGGCAAAAGAGCTAACTATGGCTACACCTTC.

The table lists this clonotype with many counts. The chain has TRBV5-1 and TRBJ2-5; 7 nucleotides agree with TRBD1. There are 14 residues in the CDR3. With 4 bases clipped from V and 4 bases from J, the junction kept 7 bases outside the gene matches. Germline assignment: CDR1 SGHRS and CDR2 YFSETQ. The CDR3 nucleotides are TGCGCCAGCAGCACAAGGACAGGCCGAGAGACCCAGTACTTC. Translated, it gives CASSTRTGRETQYF.

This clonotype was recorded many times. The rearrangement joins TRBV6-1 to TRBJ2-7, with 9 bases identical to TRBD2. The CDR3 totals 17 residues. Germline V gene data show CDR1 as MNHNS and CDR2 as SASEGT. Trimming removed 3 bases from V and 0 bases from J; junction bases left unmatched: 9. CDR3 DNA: TGTGCCAGCAGTGAGAGGGGTTATAGCGGGAGCTCCTACGAGCAGTACTTC. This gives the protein CASSERGYSGSSYEQYF.

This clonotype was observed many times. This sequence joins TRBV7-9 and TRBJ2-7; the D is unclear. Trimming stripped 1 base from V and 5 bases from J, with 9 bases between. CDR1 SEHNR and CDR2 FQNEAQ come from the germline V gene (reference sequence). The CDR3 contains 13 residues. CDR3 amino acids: CASSLDGQDEQYF. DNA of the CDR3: TGTGCCAGCAGCTTAGATGGCCAGGACGAGCAGTACTTC. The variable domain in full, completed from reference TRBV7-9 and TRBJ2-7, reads DTGVSQNPRHKITKRGQNVTFRCDPISEHNRLYWYRQTLGQGPEFLTYFQNEAQLEKSRLLSDRFSAERPKGSFSTLEIQRTEQGDSAMYLCASSLDGQDEQYFGPGTRLTVT.

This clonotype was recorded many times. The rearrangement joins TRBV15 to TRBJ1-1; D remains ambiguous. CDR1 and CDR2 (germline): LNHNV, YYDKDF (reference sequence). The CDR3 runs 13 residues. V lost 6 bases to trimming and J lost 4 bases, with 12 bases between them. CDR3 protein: CATSWRRSTEAFF. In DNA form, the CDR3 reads TGTGCCACCAGTTGGCGCCGTTCCACTGAAGCTTTCTTT.

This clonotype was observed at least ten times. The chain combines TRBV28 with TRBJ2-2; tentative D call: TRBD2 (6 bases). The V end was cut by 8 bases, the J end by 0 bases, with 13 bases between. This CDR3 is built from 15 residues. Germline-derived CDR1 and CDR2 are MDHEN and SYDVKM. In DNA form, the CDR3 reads TGTGCCAGCGGCGGGCGGGACGCGAACACCGGGGAGCTGTTTTTT. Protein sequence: CASGGRDANTGELFF.

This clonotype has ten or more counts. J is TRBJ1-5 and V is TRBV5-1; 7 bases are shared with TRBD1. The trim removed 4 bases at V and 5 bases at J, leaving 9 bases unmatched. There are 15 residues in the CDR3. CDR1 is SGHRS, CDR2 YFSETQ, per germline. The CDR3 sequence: CASSPSGQDYQPQHF. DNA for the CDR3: TGCGCCAGCAGCCCCAGCGGACAGGATTATCAGCCCCAGCATTTT.

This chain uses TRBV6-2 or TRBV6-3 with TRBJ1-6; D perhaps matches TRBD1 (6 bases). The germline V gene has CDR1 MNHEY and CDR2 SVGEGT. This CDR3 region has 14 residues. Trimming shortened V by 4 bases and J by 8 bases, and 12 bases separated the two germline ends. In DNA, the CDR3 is TGTGCCAGCAGTTTTCGGGGGCACGATTCACCCCTCCACTTT. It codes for CASSFRGHDSPLHF.

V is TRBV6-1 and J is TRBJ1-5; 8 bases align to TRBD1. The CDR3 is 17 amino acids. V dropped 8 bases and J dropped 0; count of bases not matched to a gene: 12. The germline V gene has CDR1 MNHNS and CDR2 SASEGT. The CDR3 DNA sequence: TGTGCCAGCCAGACTGGGACAGGAGAATATAGCAATCAGCCCCAGCATTTT. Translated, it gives CASQTGTGEYSNQPQHF.

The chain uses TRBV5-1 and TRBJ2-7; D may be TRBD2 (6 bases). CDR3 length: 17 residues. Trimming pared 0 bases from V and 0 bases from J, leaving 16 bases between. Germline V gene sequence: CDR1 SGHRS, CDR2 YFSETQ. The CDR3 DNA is TGCGCCAGCAGCTTGGGGAGGGGAGTCCTACTCTCCTACGAGCAGTACTTC. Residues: CASSLGRGVLLSYEQYF.

CDR3 residues: CASSARTSGRKTQYF. The CDR3 region has the DNA TGTGCCAGCAGCGCGCGGACTAGCGGGAGAAAGACCCAGTACTTC. This chain joins TRBV7-2 and TRBJ2-5, with TRBD2 matching 13 bases. The germline V gene encodes CDR1 SGHTA and CDR2 FQGNSA. J lost 6 bases, V lost 5 bases, and 6 bases had no gene match. This CDR3 contains 15 residues.